One and the same sample provided the 15 T cell receptor beta chains below, sequenced in a study of neoadjuvant nivolumab and ipilimumab in lung cancer. Repertoires were generated with immunoSEQ multiplex PCR, while TCRdb's copy carries only in-frame clones and drops some. The table includes approximately 23,000 clones, more than 70% detected once. Sequenced material: peripheral blood, taken before neoadjuvant nivolumab, alone or with ipilimumab. These TCRs come from an adult with non-small cell lung cancer.

The chain combines TRBV11-3 with TRBJ1-4; the D is unclear. CDR3 size: 14 residues. Germline loops: CDR1 SGHNT, CDR2 YENEEA. Trimming pared 1 base from V and 4 bases from J, leaving 7 bases between. CDR3 region: CASSLGPGNEKLFF. CDR3 nucleotides: TGTGCCAGCAGCTTAGGACCGGGTAATGAAAAACTGTTTTTT. The full variable domain, completed using reference TRBV11-3 and TRBJ1-4, is EAGVVQSPRYKIIEKKQPVAFWCNPISGHNTLYWYLQNLGQGPELLIRYENEEAVDDSQLPKDRFSAERLKGVDSTLKIQPAELGDSAVYLCASSLGPGNEKLFFGSGTQLSVL.

The chain couples TRBV7-3 to TRBJ2-2, with 9 bases that match TRBD1. V was pared by 5 bases and J by 4 bases, with 2 bases of the junction left unmatched. Germline V gene lookup returns CDR1 SGHTA and CDR2 FQGTGA. The CDR3 covers 14 residues. The CDR3 nucleotides are TGTGCCAGCAGCAAGACAGGGGGCACCGGGGAGCTGTTTTTT. It yields the protein CASSKTGGTGELFF.

The rearrangement joins TRBV4-2 to TRBJ2-7; 8 bases align to TRBD1. The CDR3 loop spans 15 amino acids. Trimming took 0 bases from V and 4 from J; bases not matched to a gene: 5. CDR1 is LGHNA and CDR2 is YNFKEQ in the germline V gene. The CDR3 DNA reads TGTGCCAGCAGCCAAGATCGGACAGGGTCATACGAGCAGTACTTC. Its protein product is CASSQDRTGSYEQYF.

The chain recombines TRBV6-5 with TRBJ2-3, with D possibly TRBD2 on 6 matching bases. V was pared by 5 bases and J by 4 bases, with 13 bases between. The CDR3 contains 14 residues. Germline-derived CDR1 and CDR2 are MNHEY and SVGAGI. DNA of the CDR3: TGTGCCAGCAGTCCCGTTTGGGGGGCAGATACGCAGTATTTT. This gives the protein CASSPVWGADTQYF.

The V gene is TRBV4-1, the J gene TRBJ1-4; D not resolved. The V and J ends lost 7 bases and 6 bases respectively, with 12 bases between them. The CDR3 contains 13 residues. CDR1 and CDR2 from the germline V gene are MGHRA and YSYEKL. Here the CDR3 reads CASTGLSDEKLFF. Here the CDR3 DNA reads TGCGCCAGCACGGGGTTATCGGATGAAAAACTGTTTTTT.

The chain is built from TRBV18 and TRBJ2-1, with D possibly matching TRBD1 (6 bases). The CDR3 has 13 residues. Per germline, CDR1 KGHSH and CDR2 LQKENI. Between the trimmed V and J ends, which lost 5 bases and 8 bases, there was a span of 13 bases. The CDR3 DNA is TGTGCCAGCTCAGCAACAGGGCTCGATGAGCAGTTCTTC. Protein sequence: CASSATGLDEQFF.

This chain links TRBV10-2 with TRBJ2-7; 13 positions agree with TRBD2. Germline V gives CDR1 WSHSY, CDR2 SAAADI. The CDR3 sequence is 15 residues long. V lost 7 bases to trimming and J lost 2 bases; unmatched junction nucleotides: 5. CDR3 sequence reads: CASTRGLAGAYEQYF. The CDR3 DNA reads TGCGCCAGCACCCGAGGACTAGCGGGGGCCTACGAGCAGTACTTC.

This clone showed up just a few times. The chain couples TRBV5-5 to TRBJ1-2, with D maybe TRBD1 (5 bases). Germline-derived CDR1 and CDR2 are SGHKS and YYEKEE (reference sequence). The CDR3 sequence is 13 residues long. Trimming pared 3 bases from V and 4 bases from J, leaving 10 bases between. CDR3 nucleotide sequence: TGTGCCAGCAGCTCGGGGACGGCCTATGGCTACACCTTC. Translating it yields CASSSGTAYGYTF.

The chain combines TRBV6-1 with TRBJ1-5; TRBD1 matches 8 bases. J lost 2 bases, V lost 4 bases, and 4 bases had no gene match. The CDR3 spans 15 residues. CDR1 is MNHNS, CDR2 SASEGT, per germline. The CDR3 DNA follows: TGTGCCAGCAGTGGGCCGGGACAGGGCAATCAGCCCCAGCATTTT. Translated: CASSGPGQGNQPQHF.

This clone appeared a single time. This chain links TRBV9 with TRBJ2-5; tentatively, D is TRBD2 (5 bases). The V and J ends lost 1 base and 4 bases respectively, with 11 bases between them. This CDR3 is built from 14 residues. Germline CDR1 reads SGDLS; CDR2 reads YYNGEE. Here the CDR3 DNA reads TGTGCCAGCAGCGTACGGGCGGGCCGAGAGACCCAGTACTTC. Its protein is CASSVRAGRETQYF.

With respect to this clone: A read error may produce the germline difference seen at one junction end. The V call is TRBV7-2, the J call TRBJ2-5; TRBD2 aligns across 12 bases. The V gene's germline CDR1 is SGHTA and CDR2 FQGNSA. The CDR3 contains 14 residues. This CDR3 is CASSLAGGAETQYF. The CDR3 bases are TGTGCCAGCAGCCTAGCGGGAGGGGCAGAGACCCAGTACTTC.

The gene calls are TRBV29-1 and TRBJ2-7; no clear D. Per germline, CDR1 SQVTM and CDR2 ANQGSEA. V shed 4 bases and J shed 3 bases, with 13 bases lying between them. The CDR3 has 13 amino acids. CDR3 bases: TGCAGCGTTGTGGACCCTGGTCACTACGAGCAGTACTTC. Residues: CSVVDPGHYEQYF.

J is TRBJ1-1 and V is TRBV5-1; 7 bases match TRBD1. The germline CDR1 and CDR2 sequences are SGHRS and YFSETQ. This CDR3 spans 14 amino acids. J was trimmed by 4 bases and V by 7 bases; bases with no gene match: 10. The CDR3 reads CASAGTANPTEAFF. CDR3 nucleotide sequence: TGCGCCAGCGCAGGGACAGCTAATCCCACTGAAGCTTTCTTT.

The J gene is TRBJ1-3, the V gene TRBV5-1; 7 nucleotides line up with TRBD1. Germline CDR1 reads SGHRS; CDR2 reads YFSETQ. The CDR3 runs 16 residues. V was pared by 0 bases and J by 3 bases, with 6 bases of the junction left unmatched. CDR3 loop: CASSLAGTDYGNTIYF. DNA for the CDR3: TGCGCCAGCAGCTTGGCCGGGACAGATTATGGAAACACCATATATTTT.

Here the CDR3 DNA reads TGCGCCAGCGGAAGTACAGGGGCGGACACTGAAGCTTTCTTT. The encoded protein is CASGSTGADTEAFF. The V call is TRBV5-1, the J call TRBJ1-1, with 7 positions matching TRBD1. Germline CDR1 SGHRS, CDR2 YFSETQ. This CDR3 is 14 amino acids long. Trimming cost V 7 bases and J 3 bases; bases outside gene matches: 9.